The rows below give T cell receptor beta chains drawn from one sample of a study of blood T cell repertoires in COVID-19. Some clones are missing from TCRdb's copy, which holds only in-frame ones; the method was immunoSEQ multiplex PCR. The sample has some 180,000 clones, 75% to 90% seen once. What was sequenced was peripheral blood. The receptors were sampled from a woman aged 55-75 years with acute or convalescent COVID-19. Both conserved end residues are part of each CDR3. Fields, in order: D gene, J gene, clone size, V gene, CDR3 protein, CDR3 DNA. A D gene is named only where the DNA matches it firmly. Size is omitted from some rows. Given values are once, few, many or a class for expanded clones.

D: TRBD1
J: TRBJ2-2
size: -
V: TRBV14
CDR3: CASSRLMDRGNTGELFF
DNA: TGTGCCAGCAGCCGGCTTATGGACAGGGGGAACACCGGGGAGCTGTTTTTT

D: -
J: TRBJ1-2
size: few
V: TRBV11-2
CDR3: CASSLEGRSHGYTF
DNA: TGTGCCAGCAGCTTAGAGGGTAGGAGCCATGGCTACACCTTC

D: TRBD1
J: TRBJ1-1
size: -
V: TRBV9
CDR3: CASSSGTGKRAFF
DNA: TGTGCCAGCAGCTCCGGGACAGGAAAAAGAGCTTTCTTT

D: TRBD1
J: TRBJ1-2
size: -
V: TRBV6-5
CDR3: CASSYSTGASGGYTF
DNA: TGTGCCAGCAGTTACTCGACAGGGGCGTCGGGGGGCTACACCTTC

D: -
J: TRBJ2-5
size: -
V: TRBV5-1
CDR3: CASRLTAGQQETQYF
DNA: TGCGCCAGCAGACTGACGGCAGGTCAGCAAGAGACCCAGTACTTC

D: -
J: TRBJ1-1
size: -
V: TRBV25-1
CDR3: CASSEASRAFF
DNA: TGTGCCAGCAGTGAAGCGTCGCGAGCTTTCTTT

D: -
J: TRBJ2-1
size: -
V: TRBV29-1
CDR3: CSVGHFTLYNEQFF
DNA: TGCAGCGTTGGACATTTCACCCTCTACAATGAGCAGTTCTTC

D: TRBD1
J: TRBJ2-7
size: once
V: TRBV2
CDR3: CASSVTGGSEQYF
DNA: TGTGCCAGCAGCGTGACAGGGGGCTCCGAGCAGTACTTC

D: -
J: TRBJ2-2
size: -
V: TRBV11-2
CDR3: CASSLAYTGELFF
DNA: TGTGCCAGCAGCTTAGCATACACCGGGGAGCTGTTTTTT

D: TRBD1
J: TRBJ1-2
size: -
V: TRBV6-5
CDR3: CASSYGDRGLSGYTF
DNA: TGTGCCAGCAGTTACGGGGACAGGGGGCTCTCTGGCTACACCTTC

D: -
J: TRBJ2-3
size: -
V: TRBV5-1
CDR3: CASSPMTVEVTDTQYF
DNA: TGCGCCAGCAGCCCGATGACGGTAGAGGTGACAGATACGCAGTATTTT

D: -
J: TRBJ2-5
size: -
V: TRBV7-8
CDR3: CASSPTPGAETQYF
DNA: TGTGCCAGCAGCCCTACCCCCGGTGCCGAGACCCAGTACTTC

D: -
J: TRBJ2-1
size: once
V: TRBV5-1
CDR3: CASTYAGLGQFF
DNA: TGCGCCAGCACCTATGCAGGGCTTGGGCAGTTCTTC

D: TRBD1
J: TRBJ1-2
size: -
V: TRBV6-5
CDR3: CASRKTGLDGYTF
DNA: TGTGCCAGCAGAAAGACAGGGTTAGATGGCTACACCTTC

D: TRBD2
J: TRBJ2-3
size: few
V: TRBV15
CDR3: CATTRESGIPTDTQYF
DNA: TGTGCCACCACCCGAGAGAGCGGGATACCCACAGATACGCAGTATTTT

D: TRBD1
J: TRBJ1-2
size: -
V: TRBV3-1/TRBV3-2
CDR3: CASSPQQGTRYGYTF
DNA: TGTGCCAGCAGCCCTCAACAGGGGACCCGCTATGGCTACACCTTC

D: -
J: TRBJ1-2
size: -
V: TRBV19
CDR3: CASSIRRAYGYTF
DNA: TGTGCCAGTAGTATTAGGAGAGCTTACGGCTACACCTTC

D: TRBD2
J: TRBJ2-1
size: -
V: TRBV28
CDR3: CASRLTAGGPYNEQFF
DNA: TGTGCCAGCAGATTAACCGCGGGAGGGCCTTACAATGAGCAGTTCTTC

D: -
J: TRBJ1-4
size: few
V: TRBV15
CDR3: CATSREGLPNEKLFF
DNA: TGTGCCACCAGCAGAGAGGGACTTCCTAATGAAAAACTGTTTTTT

D: TRBD2
J: TRBJ2-1
size: once
V: TRBV15
CDR3: CATGRDLGSSGRVIYNEQFF
DNA: TGTGCCACCGGCAGAGATCTTGGGTCTAGCGGGAGGGTAATCTACAATGAGCAGTTCTTC

D: TRBD2
J: TRBJ2-3
size: once
V: TRBV6-1
CDR3: CASSEKLGLEEYF
DNA: TGTGCCAGCAGTGAAAAGTTAGGACTAGAAGAGTATTTT

D: TRBD1
J: TRBJ1-2
size: few
V: TRBV7-9
CDR3: CASSPTRQGADGYTF
DNA: TGTGCCAGCAGCCCTACCCGACAGGGGGCTGATGGCTACACCTTC

D: TRBD2
J: TRBJ2-3
size: -
V: TRBV7-3
CDR3: CASSSGTSGGKDTQYF
DNA: TGTGCCAGCAGCTCTGGGACTAGCGGGGGGAAAGATACGCAGTATTTT

D: -
J: TRBJ1-6
size: -
V: TRBV27
CDR3: CASSPRQDNSPLHF
DNA: TGTGCCAGCAGTCCCAGACAGGATAATTCACCCCTCCACTTT

D: -
J: TRBJ1-6
size: -
V: TRBV27
CDR3: CASRPGHAYNSPLHF
DNA: TGTGCCAGCAGACCGGGACACGCATATAATTCACCCCTCCACTTT

D: -
J: TRBJ1-1
size: once
V: TRBV28
CDR3: CASRSTEPLTEAFF
DNA: TGTGCCAGCAGGTCGACAGAACCTCTCACTGAAGCTTTCTTT

D: -
J: TRBJ2-7
size: once
V: TRBV5-5
CDR3: CASSLEAGSYEQYF
DNA: TGTGCCAGCAGCTTGGAGGCAGGCTCCTACGAGCAGTACTTC

D: -
J: TRBJ1-4
size: -
V: TRBV3-1/TRBV3-2
CDR3: CASSQVGRGRELFF
DNA: TGTGCCAGCAGCCAAGTTGGCCGGGGGAGAGAACTGTTTTTT

D: TRBD2
J: TRBJ2-1
size: -
V: TRBV29-1
CDR3: CSVEASGRGVNEQFF
DNA: TGCAGCGTCGAGGCTAGCGGGAGGGGAGTCAATGAGCAGTTCTTC

D: TRBD1
J: TRBJ1-2
size: -
V: TRBV28
CDR3: CASSLQGANGYTF
DNA: TGTGCCAGCAGTTTACAGGGGGCCAATGGCTACACCTTC

D: -
J: TRBJ1-1
size: -
V: TRBV28
CDR3: CASRSGSSNTEAFF
DNA: TGTGCCAGCAGATCGGGGTCCTCGAACACTGAAGCTTTCTTT

D: TRBD2
J: TRBJ2-1
size: -
V: TRBV6-5
CDR3: CASSSREREQFF
DNA: TGTGCCAGCAGCTCGCGGGAGAGGGAGCAGTTCTTC

D: -
J: TRBJ1-5
size: -
V: TRBV19
CDR3: CASGGIMGGDQPQHF
DNA: TGTGCCAGCGGGGGGATCATGGGGGGCGATCAGCCCCAGCATTTT

D: TRBD1
J: TRBJ2-2
size: -
V: TRBV5-1
CDR3: CASSTGTGVSGELFF
DNA: TGCGCCAGCAGCACAGGGACAGGGGTATCCGGGGAGCTGTTTTTT

D: -
J: TRBJ2-1
size: many
V: TRBV9
CDR3: CASSPEVSYNEQFF
DNA: TGTGCCAGCAGCCCAGAAGTCTCCTACAATGAGCAGTTCTTC

D: -
J: TRBJ1-1
size: -
V: TRBV28
CDR3: CASSSTGWVTEAFF
DNA: TGTGCCAGCAGTAGTACAGGGTGGGTCACTGAAGCTTTCTTT

D: TRBD2
J: TRBJ2-3
size: -
V: TRBV13
CDR3: CASSRRTSGDTQYF
DNA: TGTGCCAGCAGCCGACGGACTAGCGGAGATACGCAGTATTTT

D: -
J: TRBJ1-4
size: -
V: TRBV18
CDR3: CASSPTAGLKVATNEKLFF
DNA: TGTGCCAGCTCACCCACGGCAGGCCTAAAGGTCGCAACTAATGAAAAACTGTTTTTT

D: -
J: TRBJ2-7
size: -
V: TRBV28
CDR3: CASRGVARGYEQYF
DNA: TGTGCCAGCCGAGGGGTTGCCAGGGGCTACGAGCAGTACTTC

D: -
J: TRBJ2-2
size: -
V: TRBV19
CDR3: CASNPTGNTGELFF
DNA: TGTGCCAGTAACCCCACAGGAAACACCGGGGAGCTGTTTTTT

D: -
J: TRBJ1-5
size: -
V: TRBV10-2
CDR3: CASGFGGEVQPQHF
DNA: TGCGCCAGCGGTTTCGGGGGGGAGGTTCAGCCCCAGCATTTT

D: -
J: TRBJ1-5
size: -
V: TRBV20-1
CDR3: CSASEQGPTQPQHF
DNA: TGCAGTGCTAGTGAACAGGGCCCCACTCAGCCCCAGCATTTT

D: -
J: TRBJ2-3
size: -
V: TRBV5-1
CDR3: CASSEVDTQYF
DNA: TGCGCCAGCAGCGAGGTGGATACGCAGTATTTT

D: -
J: TRBJ2-1
size: few
V: TRBV5-1
CDR3: CASSLGGPPTEQFF
DNA: TGCGCCAGCAGCTTGGGAGGGCCCCCGACCGAGCAGTTCTTC

D: TRBD1
J: TRBJ1-1
size: -
V: TRBV4-1
CDR3: CASSQRQGLPLAFF
DNA: TGCGCCAGCAGCCAGAGACAGGGGCTCCCTTTAGCTTTCTTT

D: TRBD2
J: TRBJ2-1
size: once
V: TRBV6-1
CDR3: CASSGARTRAGNEQFF
DNA: TGTGCCAGCAGTGGAGCTCGGACTAGAGCGGGCAATGAGCAGTTCTTC

D: TRBD1
J: TRBJ1-5
size: -
V: TRBV12-3/TRBV12-4
CDR3: CASSIRGSQPQHF
DNA: TGTGCCAGCAGCATCAGGGGGTCCCAGCCCCAGCATTTT

D: -
J: TRBJ2-7
size: once
V: TRBV13
CDR3: CASSLSRGADTYEQYF
DNA: TGTGCCAGCAGCCTCTCCAGGGGGGCCGACACCTACGAGCAGTACTTC

D: -
J: TRBJ1-2
size: -
V: TRBV7-9
CDR3: CASSLEDRGYGYTF
DNA: TGTGCCAGCAGCTTAGAGGATCGAGGTTATGGCTACACCTTC

D: TRBD2
J: TRBJ2-7
size: -
V: TRBV28
CDR3: CASSPPGGYEQYF
DNA: TGTGCCAGCAGCCCCCCGGGAGGCTACGAGCAGTACTTC

D: TRBD2
J: TRBJ2-1
size: -
V: TRBV28
CDR3: CASSFRREYNEQFF
DNA: TGTGCCAGCAGTTTTCGGCGGGAGTACAATGAGCAGTTCTTC

D: TRBD1
J: TRBJ1-1
size: -
V: TRBV3-1/TRBV3-2
CDR3: CASSQITGGVFF
DNA: TGTGCCAGCAGCCAGATTACAGGGGGAGTCTTCTTT

D: -
J: TRBJ1-1
size: -
V: TRBV6-5
CDR3: CASRPSETMNTEAFF
DNA: TGTGCCAGCCGGCCCTCTGAGACAATGAACACTGAAGCTTTCTTT

D: -
J: TRBJ1-1
size: -
V: TRBV18
CDR3: CASSLKGLGNTEAFF
DNA: TGTGCCAGCTCACTGAAGGGGCTTGGGAACACTGAAGCTTTCTTT

D: TRBD1
J: TRBJ2-7
size: -
V: TRBV6-6
CDR3: CASSPQTGTGSSYEQYF
DNA: TGTGCCAGCAGTCCTCAAACGGGGACAGGGTCTTCCTACGAGCAGTACTTC

D: TRBD2
J: TRBJ2-5
size: -
V: TRBV19
CDR3: CASSSGGSQETQYF
DNA: TGTGCCAGTAGTTCCGGGGGGAGTCAAGAGACCCAGTACTTC

D: -
J: TRBJ2-5
size: -
V: TRBV3-1/TRBV3-2
CDR3: CAAGDGGQETQYF
DNA: TGTGCCGCCGGGGACGGGGGCCAAGAGACCCAGTACTTC

D: -
J: TRBJ2-1
size: once
V: TRBV5-8
CDR3: CASSASSNGRGNEQFF
DNA: TGTGCCAGCAGCGCTTCCAGCAACGGGAGAGGGAATGAGCAGTTCTTC

D: TRBD1
J: TRBJ1-1
size: -
V: TRBV10-2
CDR3: CASRIQGSNTEAFF
DNA: TGCGCCAGCAGGATACAGGGGTCGAACACTGAAGCTTTCTTT

D: TRBD1
J: TRBJ2-2
size: -
V: TRBV14
CDR3: CASSQVLRGTGATGELFF
DNA: TGTGCCAGCAGCCAAGTCTTGAGGGGGACAGGGGCCACCGGGGAGCTGTTTTTT